These 18 T cell receptor beta chains came from one sample sequenced in a study of cytomegalovirus exposure and HLA in healthy donors. Both 60 Vbeta primers and 13 Jbeta primers went into the PCR. The protocol was immunoSEQ multiplex PCR, while the TCRdb copy is restricted to in-frame clones and leaves out a portion. The sample gives about 140,000 clones, over 70% of which show up once; more than 0.75% is in the top ten. The sequenced material came from PBMCs. The receptor set was obtained from a man aged 18 to 30 in good health and CMV-seronegative.

The chain uses TRBV7-3 and TRBJ2-5; TRBD1 aligns across 7 bases. Germline CDR1 and CDR2: SGHTA and FQGTGA. The CDR3 contains 14 residues. Losses at the gene ends were 5 bases for V and 2 bases for J; bases not matched to a gene: 5. DNA for the CDR3: TGTGCCAGCAGCCCCGGGACAGCACAAGAGACCCAGTACTTC. It specifies CASSPGTAQETQYF.

V and J are TRBV30 and TRBJ1-1; D gene ambiguous. CDR1 and CDR2 (germline): GTSNPN, SVGIG (reference sequence). V was trimmed by 8 bases and J by 1 base, leaving 11 bases between them. CDR3 length: 12 residues. The CDR3 sequence is CAHGKENTEAFF. In DNA form, the CDR3 reads TGTGCCCACGGGAAGGAGAACACTGAAGCTTTCTTT.

This chain joins TRBV11-2 and TRBJ1-2, with D unresolved. The CDR3 runs to 18 residues. Trimming removed 0 bases from V and 5 bases from J, with 22 bases in between. CDR1 SGHAT and CDR2 FQNNGV come from the germline V gene. In DNA, the CDR3 is TGTGCCAGCAGCTTAGATCGTAACCGGGCCTCGGCGGGTTATGGCTACACCTTC. This gives the protein CASSLDRNRASAGYGYTF.

This clone was seen more than once but under ten times. In DNA, the CDR3 is TGCGCCAGCAGCCCCGGCGGGTACAATGAGCAGTTCTTC. As protein: CASSPGGYNEQFF. This chain uses TRBV4-3 with TRBJ2-1, with a weak D call TRBD2 (5 bases). This CDR3 is 13 amino acids long. In germline, CDR1 is LGHNA, CDR2 YSLEER. The ends were cut back, 4 bases at V and 4 bases at J, with 8 bases in the middle.

This chain connects TRBV28 to TRBJ1-2; 7 nucleotides line up with TRBD1. The germline CDR1 and CDR2 sequences are MDHEN and SYDVKM. This CDR3 contains 16 residues. The junction had 9 bases not matched to a gene; V was cut back by 5 bases and J by 0 bases. The CDR3: CASSTPRQGANYGYTF. In DNA, the CDR3 is TGTGCCAGCAGTACCCCCCGACAGGGAGCTAACTATGGCTACACCTTC.

The rearrangement links TRBV9 to TRBJ2-1; D is perhaps TRBD2 (6 bases). The CDR3 extends over 11 amino acids. Trimming removed 7 bases from V and 4 bases from J, with 6 bases in between. CDR1 and CDR2 from the germline V gene are SGDLS and YYNGEE. In nucleotides, the CDR3 is TGTGCCAGCGGAGGGTACAATGAGCAGTTCTTC. This translates into CASGGYNEQFF.

The J gene is TRBJ2-4, the V gene TRBV9; D is possibly TRBD2 (5 bases). The germline gives CDR1 SGDLS, CDR2 YYNGEE. The CDR3 length is 14 residues. V lost 0 bases and J 7 bases, leaving 11 bases between the germline ends. CDR3: CASSVGEEENIQYF. As DNA, the CDR3 is TGTGCCAGCAGCGTAGGTGAGGAGGAGAACATTCAGTACTTC.

The chain carries TRBV5-1 and TRBJ2-1, with a possible D match to TRBD2 (5 bases). The ends were cut back, 0 bases at V and 8 bases at J, with 18 bases in the middle. CDR1 and CDR2 from the germline V gene are SGHRS and YFSETQ. This CDR3 is built from 16 residues. The CDR3 loop is CASSLVASPARDEQFF. Written as DNA, the CDR3 is TGCGCCAGCAGCTTGGTAGCGTCCCCAGCTAGGGATGAGCAGTTCTTC.

The V and J genes are TRBV10-3 and TRBJ1-2; D remains ambiguous. With 0 bases removed from V and 5 bases from J, the gap between germline ends came to 13 bases. Germline loops: CDR1 ENHRY, CDR2 SYGVKD. The length of the CDR3 is 15 residues. The CDR3 nucleotides are TGTGCCATCAGTGAGTCAGTCAGGCCCATTTATGGCTACACCTTC. It translates to CAISESVRPIYGYTF.

V is TRBV25-1 and J is TRBJ1-1; D is perhaps TRBD1 (6 bases). With 4 bases removed from V and 4 bases from J, the gap between germline ends came to 16 bases. This CDR3 has 15 residues. Looked up from germline, CDR1 is MGHDK and CDR2 is SYGVNS. The CDR3, as DNA: TGTGCCAGCAGTGCAGGTCAGGGGATGATCACTGAAGCTTTCTTT. This codes for CASSAGQGMITEAFF.

The V and J genes are TRBV18 and TRBJ1-4; 8 bases are a match to TRBD1. The CDR3 loop spans 16 amino acids. Germline trimming cut 5 bases from V and 0 bases from J; bases unmatched to any gene: 5. Germline V gene lookup returns CDR1 KGHSH and CDR2 LQKENI. This CDR3 is CASSSIQGATNEKLFF. CDR3 in DNA: TGTGCCAGCTCATCCATACAGGGGGCAACTAATGAAAAACTGTTTTTT. The full variable domain, its missing parts supplied by reference TRBV18 and TRBJ1-4, is NAGVMQNPRHLVRRRGQEARLRCSPMKGHSHVYWYRQLPEEGLKFMVYLQKENIIDESGMPKERFSAEFPKEGPSILRIQQVVRGDSAAYFCASSSIQGATNEKLFFGSGTQLSVL.

The chain's CDR3 is CASSAGNSPLHF. The DNA of the CDR3 is TGTGCCAGCAGCGCAGGGAATTCACCCCTCCACTTT. The J gene is TRBJ1-6, the V gene TRBV7-9, with D perhaps TRBD1 (5 bases). Looked up from germline, CDR1 is SEHNR and CDR2 is FQNEAQ (reference sequence). Trimming left V 5 bases short and J 7 bases short, with 6 bases between. There are 12 residues in the CDR3.

The CDR3 nucleotides read TGTGCCAGCAGTACGGTTGCTGCGAACACCGGGGAGCTGTTTTTT. It codes for CASSTVAANTGELFF. The J gene is TRBJ2-2, the V gene TRBV2; D remains unclear. CDR3 length: 15 residues. V was shortened by 5 bases and J by 0 bases, with 10 bases between the two germline ends. CDR1 is SNHLY, CDR2 FYNNEI, per germline.

The chain combines TRBV10-3 with TRBJ1-1; 9 nucleotides align to TRBD1. The CDR3 loop spans 13 amino acids. V lost 7 bases and J lost 2; bases outside the gene matches: 2. Germline assignment: CDR1 ENHRY and CDR2 SYGVKD. CDR3 residues: CAIKDRGNTEAFF. CDR3 sequence (DNA): TGTGCCATCAAGGACAGGGGTAACACTGAAGCTTTCTTT.

The chain is built from TRBV28 and TRBJ1-2; TRBD1 agrees at 12 bases. Trimming removed 4 bases from V and 8 bases from J; junction bases left unmatched: 5. Per the germline V gene, CDR1 is MDHEN and CDR2 is SYDVKM. The CDR3 runs 14 residues. The CDR3 reads CASSSGTGGEGYTF. The DNA for the CDR3 is TGTGCCAGCAGTTCCGGGACAGGGGGCGAAGGCTACACCTTC.

The chain links TRBV4-3 to TRBJ2-2; tentative D call: TRBD2 (5 bases). This CDR3 has 15 residues. Trimming shortened V by 0 bases and J by 3 bases, and 8 bases separated the two germline ends. Germline-derived CDR1 and CDR2 are LGHNA and YSLEER. This chain's CDR3 is CASSQEYGDTGELFF. The CDR3 bases are TGCGCCAGCAGCCAAGAGTACGGGGACACCGGGGAGCTGTTTTTT.

The chain is built from TRBV10-3 and TRBJ1-2; 10 nucleotides match TRBD1. Germline-derived CDR1 and CDR2 are ENHRY and SYGVKD. The CDR3 runs to 15 residues. Losses at the gene ends were 6 bases for V and 4 bases for J; bases not matched to a gene: 8. CDR3 sequence: CAIRSDRGQTYGYTF. The CDR3 region has the DNA TGTGCCATCAGATCAGACAGGGGGCAGACCTATGGCTACACCTTC.

V is TRBV30 and J is TRBJ1-1; D may be TRBD1 (5 bases). Germline CDR1 and CDR2: GTSNPN and SVGIG (reference sequence). V was pared by 0 bases and J by 11 bases, with 19 bases between. The CDR3 spans 14 residues. For the CDR3, the DNA is TGTGCCTGGAGTGTAGGCGGGGCCACACAGACGGCTTTCTTT. Encoded protein: CAWSVGGATQTAFF.